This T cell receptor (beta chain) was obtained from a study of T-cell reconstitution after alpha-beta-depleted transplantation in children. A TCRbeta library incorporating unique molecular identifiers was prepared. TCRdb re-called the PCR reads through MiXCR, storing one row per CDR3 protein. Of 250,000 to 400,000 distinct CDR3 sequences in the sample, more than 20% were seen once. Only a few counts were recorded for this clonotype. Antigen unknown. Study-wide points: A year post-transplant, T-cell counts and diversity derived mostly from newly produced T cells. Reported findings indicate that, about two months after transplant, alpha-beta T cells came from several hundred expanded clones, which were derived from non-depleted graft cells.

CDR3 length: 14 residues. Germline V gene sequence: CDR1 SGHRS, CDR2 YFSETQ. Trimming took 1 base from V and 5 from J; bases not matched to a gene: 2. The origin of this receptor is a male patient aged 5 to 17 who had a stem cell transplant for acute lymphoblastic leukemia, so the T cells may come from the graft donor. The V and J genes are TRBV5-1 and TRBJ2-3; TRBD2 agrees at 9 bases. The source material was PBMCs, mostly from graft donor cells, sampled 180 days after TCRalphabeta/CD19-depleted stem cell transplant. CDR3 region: CASSLILAGDTQYF. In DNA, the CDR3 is TGCGCCAGCAGCTTGATACTAGCGGGAGATACGCAGTATTTT. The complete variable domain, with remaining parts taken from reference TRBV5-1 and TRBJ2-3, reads KAGVTQTPRYLIKTRGQQVTLSCSPISGHRSVSWYQQTPGQGLQFLFEYFSETQRNKGNFPGRFSGRQFSNSRSEMNVSTLELGDSALYLCASSLILAGDTQYFGPGTRLTVL.